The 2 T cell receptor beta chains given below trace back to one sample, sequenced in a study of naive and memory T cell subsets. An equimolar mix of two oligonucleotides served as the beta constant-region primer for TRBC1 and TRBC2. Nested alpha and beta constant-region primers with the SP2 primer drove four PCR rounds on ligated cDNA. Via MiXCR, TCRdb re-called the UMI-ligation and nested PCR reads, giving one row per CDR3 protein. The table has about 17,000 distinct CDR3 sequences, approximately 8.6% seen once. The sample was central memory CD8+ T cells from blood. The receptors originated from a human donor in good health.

CDR3 sequence: CASKPNVAKNIQYF. DNA of the CDR3: TGTGCCAGCAAACCAAACGTAGCCAAAAACATTCAGTACTTC. The V gene is TRBV27, the J gene TRBJ2-4; the D is unclear. Germline values: CDR1 MNHEY, CDR2 SMNVEV (reference sequence). The CDR3 runs to 14 residues. Trimming left V 7 bases short and J 0 bases short, with 10 bases between.

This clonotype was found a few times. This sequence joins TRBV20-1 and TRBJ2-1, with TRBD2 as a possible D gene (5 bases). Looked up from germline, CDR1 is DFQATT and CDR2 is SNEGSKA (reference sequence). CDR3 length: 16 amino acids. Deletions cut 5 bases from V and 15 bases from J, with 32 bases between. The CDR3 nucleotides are TGCAGTGCTGCCTCTCCAGGAGTGACTAAACATACCCAGAGGTTCTTC. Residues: CSAASPGVTKHTQRFF.